The 7 T cell receptor beta chains reported below all come from one sample, sequenced in a study of shared clonotypes between healthy human individuals. The method was immunoSEQ multiplex PCR; TCRdb's version includes in-frame clones alone and lacks a portion of them. The table shows millions of clones, with roughly nine tenths occurring only once. What was sequenced was naive CD4+ T cells sorted from blood. Documented subset: CD45RA+ positively selected. The receptors here all came from a man aged 18 to 30 in good health.

Points on this clone: The same CDR3 can be traced to other DNA sequences in this sample. The J gene is TRBJ1-2, the V gene TRBV6-6; 7 nucleotides line up with TRBD1. Germline V lookup: CDR1 MNHNY, CDR2 SVGAGI (reference sequence). CDR3 length equals 15 residues. V gave up 3 bases and J gave up 2 bases; unmatched junction bases: 6. CDR3 bases: TGTGCCAGCAGTTATGAAGGGGGCAGGAACTATGGCTACACCTTC. It encodes CASSYEGGRNYGYTF.

This rearrangement joins TRBV28 to TRBJ2-7; the D gene is possibly TRBD2 (5 bases). Germline loops: CDR1 MDHEN, CDR2 SYDVKM. The CDR3 covers 13 residues. With 6 bases removed from V and 2 bases from J, the gap between germline ends came to 11 bases. The CDR3 sequence: CASSDGVTYEQYF. CDR3 nucleotides: TGTGCCAGCAGCGACGGGGTCACCTACGAGCAGTACTTC.

The rearrangement joins TRBV14 to TRBJ2-1; TRBD2 aligns across 13 bases. After removal of 7 bases from V and 3 bases from J, the junction contained 6 bases not matched to a gene. The CDR3 loop spans 16 amino acids. CDR1 is SGHDN, CDR2 FVKESK, per germline. The CDR3 coding sequence is TGTGCCAGCACCCACTGGACTAGCGGGGGCTACAATGAGCAGTTCTTC. Amino acids: CASTHWTSGGYNEQFF.

The rearrangement uses TRBV6-5 and TRBJ2-2; D gene ambiguous. This CDR3 contains 12 residues. CDR1 and CDR2 from the germline V gene are MNHEY and SVGAGI. V was cut by 10 bases and J by 6 bases, with 12 bases left in between. The CDR3 region has the DNA TGTGCCACCTCGGGTCTTCCCGGGGAGCTGTTTTTT. Amino acids: CATSGLPGELFF.

The chain employs TRBV18 and TRBJ2-5, with 10 bases fitting TRBD2. The ends lost 5 bases at V and 5 bases at J; junction bases unmatched: 8. The CDR3 length is 15 residues. In germline, CDR1 is KGHSH, CDR2 LQKENI. CDR3 residues: CASSGLAGVPETQYF. The CDR3 DNA follows: TGTGCCAGCTCAGGTCTAGCGGGAGTCCCGGAGACCCAGTACTTC.

This CDR3 reads CASSLGYSLNTEAFF. CDR3 coding DNA: TGTGCCAGCAGCTTGGGTTACAGCTTGAACACTGAAGCTTTCTTT. This chain connects TRBV5-6 to TRBJ1-1; no firm D call. The CDR3 extends over 15 amino acids. CDR1 and CDR2 from the germline V gene are SGHDT and YYEEEE. V was shortened by 0 bases and J by 0 bases, with 9 bases between the two germline ends.

The chain is built from TRBV28 and TRBJ2-1, with D tentatively TRBD2 (5 bases). In germline, CDR1 is MDHEN, CDR2 SYDVKM. V gave up 3 bases and J gave up 7 bases, with 25 bases separating them. The CDR3 has 18 residues. The CDR3 DNA sequence: TGTGCCAGCAGTTTTTGGGCTCTAGCTTCGGGTGTGGAGAATGAGCAGTTCTTC. Translating gives CASSFWALASGVENEQFF.